Described below is a single T cell receptor beta chain sequence and its context. V was clipped by 6 bases and J by 2 bases; unmatched bases: 7. CDR3 length: 14 residues. CDR1 and CDR2 from the germline V gene are SGHRS and YFSETQ. The data were taken from a study of blood T cell repertoires in COVID-19. Background on the study: Nucleic acid was either cDNA or gDNA, and it came from T cells, B-cell-depleted T cells, or PBMCs.

Authors' methods: Estimation of nucleated cell counts was performed using reference gene primer amplification. Here immunoSEQ multiplex PCR was the method, and the copy in TCRdb shows in-frame clones only, minus some. V, J and clone size were drawn from that table, and D and trimming were deduced from the DNA. Of roughly 330,000 clones in the sample, 88% were seen once. The clonotype was recovered from a woman between 50 and 59 years old with active or convalescent COVID-19. The material sequenced was peripheral blood. The chain joins TRBV5-1 to TRBJ2-7; 8 bases match TRBD1. This CDR3 reads CASKDRGTTYEQYF. The CDR3 region has the DNA TGCGCCAGCAAAGACAGGGGCACGACCTACGAGCAGTACTTC.